The 14 T cell receptor beta chains below all came from one sample that was sequenced in a study of OX40 agonist ivuxolimab in advanced cancers. Sequencing was performed with immunoSEQ multiplex PCR; in TCRdb, only in-frame clones are kept and a portion is missing. The top ten clones hold roughly 2% of a sample with about 64,000 clones, 84% of them seen once. The material was CD4+ or CD8+ T cells sorted from blood, obtained in a trial of the OX40 agonist ivuxolimab. All receptors derive from an adult with an advanced solid tumor such as melanoma, head and neck, liver or kidney cancer.

J is TRBJ1-4 and V is TRBV10-3; 11 bases map to TRBD1. Germline CDR1 and CDR2: ENHRY and SYGVKD. The CDR3 length is 18 residues. V dropped 2 bases and J dropped 1; count of bases not matched to a gene: 6. CDR3 region: CAISEGTGGGRTNEKLFF. CDR3 DNA sequence: TGTGCCATCAGTGAGGGGACAGGGGGAGGTCGAACTAATGAAAAACTGTTTTTT.

The V and J genes are TRBV30 and TRBJ1-2; D may be TRBD1 (6 bases). The ends were cut back, 8 bases at V and 4 bases at J, with 17 bases in the middle. CDR1 is GTSNPN and CDR2 is SVGIG in the germline V gene (reference sequence). The CDR3 loop spans 13 amino acids. In nucleotides, the CDR3 is TGTGCCGAGAAAGGGGGTAACTTCTATGGCTACACCTTC. As protein: CAEKGGNFYGYTF. The full variable domain, with the rest looked up from reference TRBV30 and TRBJ1-2, is SQTIHQWPATLVQPVGSPLSLECTVEGTSNPNLYWYRQAAGRGLQLLFYSVGIGQISSEVPQNLSASRPQDRQFILSSKKLLLSDSGFYLCAEKGGNFYGYTFGSGTRLTVV.

V is TRBV19 and J is TRBJ1-5; D not resolved. Germline V gene sequence: CDR1 LNHDA, CDR2 SQIVND (reference sequence). The length of the CDR3 is 15 residues. Trimming shortened V by 3 bases and J by 1 base, and 10 bases separated the two germline ends. The CDR3 sequence is CASSIFRASNQPQHF. CDR3 DNA: TGTGCCAGTAGTATCTTTAGGGCCAGCAATCAGCCCCAGCATTTT.

This chain connects TRBV6-5 to TRBJ2-3; the match to TRBD1 covers 9 bases. The CDR3 has 16 residues. Germline V gene lookup returns CDR1 MNHEY and CDR2 SVGAGI. V was clipped by 0 bases and J by 6 bases; unmatched bases: 7. The CDR3 reads CASSYSRQGTGDTQYF. CDR3 coding DNA: TGTGCCAGCAGTTACTCGAGGCAGGGGACAGGGGATACGCAGTATTTT.

V gene TRBV7-9 combines with J gene TRBJ2-7; D gene unclear. Germline CDR1 SEHNR, CDR2 FQNEAQ (reference sequence). Trimming left V 4 bases short and J 5 bases short, with 9 bases between. The CDR3 contains 12 residues. This CDR3 is CASSSRRDEQYF. CDR3 in DNA: TGTGCCAGCAGCTCTAGGAGAGACGAGCAGTACTTC. The variable domain in full, with the rest retrieved from reference TRBV7-9 and TRBJ2-7, is DTGVSQNPRHKITKRGQNVTFRCDPISEHNRLYWYRQTLGQGPEFLTYFQNEAQLEKSRLLSDRFSAERPKGSFSTLEIQRTEQGDSAMYLCASSSRRDEQYFGPGTRLTVT.

This clone was seen a single time. The chain is built from TRBV9 and TRBJ2-3, with 10 bases matching TRBD2. In germline, CDR1 is SGDLS, CDR2 YYNGEE. The V and J ends lost 0 bases and 1 base, in that order; junction bases with no gene match: 5. The CDR3 is 17 amino acids. The CDR3 loop reads CASSVELAGRGTDTQYF. CDR3 coding DNA: TGTGCCAGCAGCGTAGAACTAGCGGGGCGGGGCACAGATACGCAGTATTTT.

This chain links TRBV7-8 with TRBJ2-5; possibly TRBD2 for D (7 bases). The J call is uncertain, as TRBJ2-7 better fits the DNA end. CDR1 and CDR2 from the germline V gene are SGHVS and FQNEAQ. The CDR3 extends over 15 amino acids. The CDR3 sequence: CASSLGGGRDYEQYF. CDR3 in DNA: TGTGCCAGCAGCTTAGGGGGGGGCAGGGACTACGAGCAGTACTTC.

By sample share, this clone is medium-sized. The chain employs TRBV27 and TRBJ2-7, with D maybe TRBD1 (6 bases). The V end was cut by 7 bases, the J end by 0 bases, with 13 bases between. The V gene's germline CDR1 is MNHEY and CDR2 SMNVEV (reference sequence). CDR3 length: 14 amino acids. The CDR3: CASKDGQLSYEQYF. As DNA, the CDR3 is TGTGCCAGCAAGGACGGACAGCTCTCCTACGAGCAGTACTTC.

The chain links TRBV5-6 to TRBJ2-7; D tentatively reads TRBD1 or TRBD2 (5 bases each). V lost 4 bases and J lost 2, with 19 bases in between. Per the germline V gene, CDR1 is SGHDT and CDR2 is YYEEEE. This CDR3 comprises 16 residues. The CDR3 spells CASSPRWGKLTYEQYF. The CDR3 region has the DNA TGTGCCAGCAGCCCCCGCTGGGGGAAGCTTACCTACGAGCAGTACTTC.

The chain recombines TRBV5-1 with TRBJ2-3, with D perhaps being TRBD1 or TRBD2 (6 bases each). The CDR3 totals 17 residues. Trimming removed 2 bases at V and 0 bases at J, with 16 bases between. Per germline, CDR1 SGHRS and CDR2 YFSETQ. The CDR3 region is CASSFGRGADSTDTQYF. The CDR3, as DNA: TGCGCCAGCAGCTTTGGAAGGGGGGCAGATAGCACAGATACGCAGTATTTT.

This chain joins TRBV7-8 and TRBJ1-2; D gene uncertain. From germline, CDR1 is SGHVS and CDR2 FQNEAQ. Trimming removed 1 base from V and 1 base from J, with 7 bases in between. This CDR3 contains 14 residues. CDR3 DNA: TGTGCCAGCAGCTTAGATTCCGTTAACTATGGCTACACCTTC. Protein sequence: CASSLDSVNYGYTF.

In DNA, the CDR3 is TGTGCCAGCAGCCCTGGGACAGGGGCGAACACCGGGGAGCTGTTTTTT. Protein product: CASSPGTGANTGELFF. This rearrangement joins TRBV5-4 to TRBJ2-2, with 10 positions matching TRBD1. This CDR3 has 16 amino acids. J gave up 0 bases and V 4 bases, and 3 bases lay outside the gene matches. Per germline, CDR1 SGHNT and CDR2 YYREEE (reference sequence).

The chain recombines TRBV10-3 with TRBJ1-6, with 8 bases that match TRBD1. The J segment lost 10 bases and the V segment lost 6 bases, leaving 2 bases of the junction unmatched. The CDR3 extends over 12 amino acids. Germline assignment: CDR1 ENHRY and CDR2 SYGVKD. The DNA of the CDR3 is TGTGCCATCAGGACAGGGGACTCACCCCTCCACTTT. Amino acid sequence: CAIRTGDSPLHF.

The chain uses TRBV7-9 and TRBJ2-6; 8 bases align to TRBD1. J lost 5 bases, V lost 2 bases, and 5 bases had no gene match. This CDR3 contains 16 residues. Germline loops: CDR1 SEHNR, CDR2 FQNEAQ (reference sequence). The CDR3 here is CASSLTDRGWANVLTF. CDR3 sequence (DNA): TGTGCCAGCAGCTTAACCGACAGGGGCTGGGCCAACGTCCTGACTTTC.